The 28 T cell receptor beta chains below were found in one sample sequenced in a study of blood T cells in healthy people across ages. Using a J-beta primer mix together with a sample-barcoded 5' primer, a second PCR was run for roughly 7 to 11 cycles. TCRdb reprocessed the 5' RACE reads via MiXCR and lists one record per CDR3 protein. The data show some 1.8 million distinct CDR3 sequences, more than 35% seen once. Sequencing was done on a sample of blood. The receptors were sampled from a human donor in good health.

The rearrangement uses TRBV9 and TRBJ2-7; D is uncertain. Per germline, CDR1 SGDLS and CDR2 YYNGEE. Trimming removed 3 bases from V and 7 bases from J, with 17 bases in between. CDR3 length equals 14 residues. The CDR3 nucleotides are TGTGCCAGCAGCGCAAACTGGGGTGGCGGTGAGCAGTACTTC. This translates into CASSANWGGGEQYF.

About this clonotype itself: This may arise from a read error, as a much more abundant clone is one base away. Here the CDR3 DNA reads TGTGCCAGCAGCCAAGACCACAGGGGGCGGGAGACCCAGTACTTC. As protein: CASSQDHRGRETQYF. This sequence joins TRBV4-2 and TRBJ2-5; 9 bases agree with TRBD1. The trim removed 0 bases at V and 5 bases at J, leaving 4 bases unmatched. Per germline, CDR1 LGHNA and CDR2 YNFKEQ. CDR3 size: 15 residues.

The CDR3 DNA reads as TGTGCCAGCAGTTTATGGGACACTAAGATGCCCCAGCATTTT. The encoded protein is CASSLWDTKMPQHF. The genes are TRBV28 and TRBJ1-5, with a tentative D call TRBD1 (5 bases). V dropped 0 bases and J dropped 9 bases, with 12 bases sitting between them. This CDR3 region has 14 residues. Per germline, CDR1 MDHEN and CDR2 SYDVKM.

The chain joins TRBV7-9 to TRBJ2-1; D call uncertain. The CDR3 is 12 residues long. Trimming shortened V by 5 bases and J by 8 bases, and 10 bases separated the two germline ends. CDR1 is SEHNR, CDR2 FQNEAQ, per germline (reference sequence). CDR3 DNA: TGTGCCAGCAGCCTCCAGACGTATGAGCAGTTCTTC. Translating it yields CASSLQTYEQFF. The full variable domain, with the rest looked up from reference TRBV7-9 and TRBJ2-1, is DTGVSQNPRHKITKRGQNVTFRCDPISEHNRLYWYRQTLGQGPEFLTYFQNEAQLEKSRLLSDRFSAERPKGSFSTLEIQRTEQGDSAMYLCASSLQTYEQFFGPGTRLTVL.

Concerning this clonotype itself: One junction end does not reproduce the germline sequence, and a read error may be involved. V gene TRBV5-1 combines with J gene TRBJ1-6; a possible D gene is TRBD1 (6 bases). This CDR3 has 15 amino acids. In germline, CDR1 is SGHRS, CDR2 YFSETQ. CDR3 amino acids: CAGSLRGGLNSPLHF. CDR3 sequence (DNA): TGCGCCGGCAGCCTCCGAGGGGGGTTGAATTCACCCCTCCACTTT.

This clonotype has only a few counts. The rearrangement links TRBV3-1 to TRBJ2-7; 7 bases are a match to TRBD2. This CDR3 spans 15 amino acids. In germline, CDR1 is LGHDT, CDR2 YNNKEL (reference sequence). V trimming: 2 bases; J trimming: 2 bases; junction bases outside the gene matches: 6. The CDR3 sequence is CASSQWEGRAYEQYF. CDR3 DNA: TGTGCCAGCAGCCAATGGGAGGGCCGCGCCTACGAGCAGTACTTC.

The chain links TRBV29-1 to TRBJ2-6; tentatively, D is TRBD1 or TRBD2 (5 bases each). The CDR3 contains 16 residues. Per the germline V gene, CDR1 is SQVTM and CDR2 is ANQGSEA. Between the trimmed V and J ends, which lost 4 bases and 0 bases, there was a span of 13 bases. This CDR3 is CSVVGPRSSGANVLTF. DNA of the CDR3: TGCAGCGTTGTGGGACCAAGAAGCTCTGGGGCCAACGTCCTGACTTTC.

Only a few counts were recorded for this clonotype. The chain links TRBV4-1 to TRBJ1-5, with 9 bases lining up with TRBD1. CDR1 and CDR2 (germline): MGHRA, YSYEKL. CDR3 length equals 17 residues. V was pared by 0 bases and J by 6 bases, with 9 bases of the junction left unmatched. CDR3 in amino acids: CASSQERYRGRRQPQHF. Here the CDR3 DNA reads TGCGCCAGCAGCCAAGAGAGATACAGGGGGCGACGTCAGCCCCAGCATTTT.

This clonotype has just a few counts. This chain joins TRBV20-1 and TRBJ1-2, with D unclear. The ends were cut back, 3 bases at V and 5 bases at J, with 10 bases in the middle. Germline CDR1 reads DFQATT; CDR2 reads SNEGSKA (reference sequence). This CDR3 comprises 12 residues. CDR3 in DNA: TGCAGTGCTAGCCGAAGTACTTATGGCTACACCTTC. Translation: CSASRSTYGYTF.

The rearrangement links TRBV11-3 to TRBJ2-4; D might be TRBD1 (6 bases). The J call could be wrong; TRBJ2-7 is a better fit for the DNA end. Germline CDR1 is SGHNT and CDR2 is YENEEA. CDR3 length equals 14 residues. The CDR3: CASRGVEGAYEQYF. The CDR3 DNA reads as TGTGCCAGCAGAGGAGTCGAGGGGGCCTACGAGCAGTACTTC.

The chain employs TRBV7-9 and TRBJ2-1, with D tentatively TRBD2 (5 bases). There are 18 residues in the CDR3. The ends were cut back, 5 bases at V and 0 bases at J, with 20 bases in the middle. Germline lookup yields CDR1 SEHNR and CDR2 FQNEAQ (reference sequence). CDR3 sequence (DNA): TGTGCCAGCAGCACACCCCCACTAGATCCGAGCTCCTACAATGAGCAGTTCTTC. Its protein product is CASSTPPLDPSSYNEQFF.

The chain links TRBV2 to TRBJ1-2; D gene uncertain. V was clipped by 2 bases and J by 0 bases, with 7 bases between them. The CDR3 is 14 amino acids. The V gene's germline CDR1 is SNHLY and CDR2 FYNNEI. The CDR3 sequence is CASSEYRTNYGYTF. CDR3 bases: TGTGCCAGCAGTGAATACCGAACTAACTATGGCTACACCTTC.

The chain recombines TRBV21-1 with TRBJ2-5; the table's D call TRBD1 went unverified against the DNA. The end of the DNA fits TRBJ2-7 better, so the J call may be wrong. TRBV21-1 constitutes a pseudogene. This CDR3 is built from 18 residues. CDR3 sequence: CASSKDRNWTGYPYEQYF. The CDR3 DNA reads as TGTGCCAGCAGCAAAGACCGAAATTGGACAGGGTACCCCTACGAGCAGTACTTC.

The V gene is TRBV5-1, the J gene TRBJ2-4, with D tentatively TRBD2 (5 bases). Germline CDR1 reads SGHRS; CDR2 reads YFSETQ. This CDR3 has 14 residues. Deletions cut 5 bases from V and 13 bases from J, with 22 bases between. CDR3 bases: TGCGCCAGCAGTAATCGAGGGTTCGGCGATACGCAGTACTTC. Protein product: CASSNRGFGDTQYF.

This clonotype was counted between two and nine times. In DNA, the CDR3 is TGTGCCAGCACCACCGGAGGGAACTCTGGGGCCAACGTCCTGACTTTC. Encoded protein: CASTTGGNSGANVLTF. The chain uses TRBV12-3 or TRBV12-4 and TRBJ2-6, with D perhaps TRBD2 (6 bases). The ends were cut back, 7 bases at V and 0 bases at J, with 13 bases in the middle. This CDR3 is built from 16 residues.

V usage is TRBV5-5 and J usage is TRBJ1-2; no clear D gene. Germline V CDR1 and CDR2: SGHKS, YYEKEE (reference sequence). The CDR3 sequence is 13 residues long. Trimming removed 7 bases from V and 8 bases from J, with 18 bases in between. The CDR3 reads CASEIGGTLGYTF. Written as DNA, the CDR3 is TGTGCCAGCGAAATAGGAGGAACCCTGGGCTACACCTTC.

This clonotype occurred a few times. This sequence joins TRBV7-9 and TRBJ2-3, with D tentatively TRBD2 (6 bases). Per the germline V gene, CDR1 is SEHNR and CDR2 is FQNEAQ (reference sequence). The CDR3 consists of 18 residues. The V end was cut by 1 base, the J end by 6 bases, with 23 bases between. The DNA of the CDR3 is TGTGCCAGCAGCTTAGTCTTAGAGTCTAGCGACCAGCGGGATACGCAGTATTTT. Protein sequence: CASSLVLESSDQRDTQYF.

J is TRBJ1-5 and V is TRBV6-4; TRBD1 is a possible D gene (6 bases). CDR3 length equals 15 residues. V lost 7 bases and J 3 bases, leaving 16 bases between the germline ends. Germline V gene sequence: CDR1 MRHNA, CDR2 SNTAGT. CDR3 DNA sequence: TGTGCCAGCACGGGCGGACAGCCCTTCAATCAGCCCCAGCATTTT. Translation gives CASTGGQPFNQPQHF.

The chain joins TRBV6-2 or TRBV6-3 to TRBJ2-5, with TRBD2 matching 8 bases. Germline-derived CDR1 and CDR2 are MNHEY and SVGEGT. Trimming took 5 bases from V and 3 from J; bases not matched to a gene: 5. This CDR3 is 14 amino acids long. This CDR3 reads CASSPYSGEETQYF. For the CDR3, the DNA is TGTGCCAGCAGTCCCTATAGCGGGGAAGAGACCCAGTACTTC.

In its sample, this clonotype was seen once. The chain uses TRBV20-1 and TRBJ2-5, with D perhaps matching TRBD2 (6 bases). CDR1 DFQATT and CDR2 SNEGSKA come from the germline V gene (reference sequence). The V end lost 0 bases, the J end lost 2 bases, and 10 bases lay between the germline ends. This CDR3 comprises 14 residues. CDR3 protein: CSAREAGRQETQYF. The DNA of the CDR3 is TGCAGTGCTAGAGAAGCGGGCAGGCAAGAGACCCAGTACTTC.

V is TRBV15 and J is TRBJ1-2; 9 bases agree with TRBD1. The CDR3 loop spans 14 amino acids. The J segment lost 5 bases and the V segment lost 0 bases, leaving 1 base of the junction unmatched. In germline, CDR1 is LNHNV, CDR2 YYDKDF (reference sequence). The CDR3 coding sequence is TGTGCCACCAGCAGAGACGGGACAGGGTATGGCTACACCTTC. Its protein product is CATSRDGTGYGYTF.

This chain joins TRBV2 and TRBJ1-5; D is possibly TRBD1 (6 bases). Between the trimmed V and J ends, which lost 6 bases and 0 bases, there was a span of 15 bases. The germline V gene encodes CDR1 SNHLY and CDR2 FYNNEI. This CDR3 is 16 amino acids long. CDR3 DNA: TGTGCCAGCAGCGTAAGGACAGTGGATAGCAATCAGCCCCAGCATTTT. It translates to CASSVRTVDSNQPQHF.

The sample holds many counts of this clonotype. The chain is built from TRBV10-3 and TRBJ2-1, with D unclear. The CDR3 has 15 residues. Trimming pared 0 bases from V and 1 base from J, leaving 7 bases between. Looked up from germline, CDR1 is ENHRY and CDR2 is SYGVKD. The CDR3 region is CAISESAVSYNEQFF. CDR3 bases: TGTGCCATCAGTGAGTCGGCGGTATCCTACAATGAGCAGTTCTTC.

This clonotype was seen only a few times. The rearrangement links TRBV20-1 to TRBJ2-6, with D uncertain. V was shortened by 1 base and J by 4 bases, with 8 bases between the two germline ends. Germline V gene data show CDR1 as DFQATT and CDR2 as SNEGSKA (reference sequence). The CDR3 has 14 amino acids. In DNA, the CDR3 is TGCAGTGCTAGAGGTGTCTTGGGGGCCAACGTCCTGACTTTC. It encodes CSARGVLGANVLTF.

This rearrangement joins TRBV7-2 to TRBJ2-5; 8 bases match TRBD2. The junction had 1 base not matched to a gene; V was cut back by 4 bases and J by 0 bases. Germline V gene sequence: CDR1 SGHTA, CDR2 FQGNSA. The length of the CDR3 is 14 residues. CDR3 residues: CASSSSGYQETQYF. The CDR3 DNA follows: TGTGCCAGCAGCTCTAGCGGGTACCAAGAGACCCAGTACTTC.

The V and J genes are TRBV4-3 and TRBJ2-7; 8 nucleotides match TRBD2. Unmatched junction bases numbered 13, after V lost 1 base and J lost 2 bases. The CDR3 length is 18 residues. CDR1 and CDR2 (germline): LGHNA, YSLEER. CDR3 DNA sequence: TGCGCCAGCAGCCAAGGAGTCGATCTAGCGGGTCCCGCCTACGAGCAGTACTTC. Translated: CASSQGVDLAGPAYEQYF.

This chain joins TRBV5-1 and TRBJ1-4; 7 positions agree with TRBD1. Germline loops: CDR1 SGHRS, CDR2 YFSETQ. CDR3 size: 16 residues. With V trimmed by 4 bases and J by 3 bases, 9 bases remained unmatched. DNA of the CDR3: TGCGCCAGCAGCCCGGAGGGGGCTTGGGCTAATGAAAAACTGTTTTTT. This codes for CASSPEGAWANEKLFF.

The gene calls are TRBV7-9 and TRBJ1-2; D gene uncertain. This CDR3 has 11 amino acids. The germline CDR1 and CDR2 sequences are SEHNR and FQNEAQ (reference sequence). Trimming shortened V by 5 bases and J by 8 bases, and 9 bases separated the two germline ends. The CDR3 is CASSGLHGYTF. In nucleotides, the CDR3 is TGTGCCAGCAGCGGTCTCCACGGCTACACCTTC.